The clone carrying this TCR beta chain was counted ten times or more. Its specificity is unknown. From the 5' RACE reads, TCRdb called clonotypes with MiXCR, one entry per CDR3 protein. The sample holds some 800,000 distinct CDR3 sequences; 12% are singletons and the top ten take just over 0.5%. The data belong to a study of CD8 T cells in ankylosing spondylitis. Whole-study results and caveats: Disease-linked clones reportedly showed significant enrichment in matched ankylosing spondylitis synovial fluid. The study identified a TCR beta motif of under ten highly homologous variants that appeared characteristic of ankylosing spondylitis blood.

The V gene lost 5 bases and the J gene lost 1 base, with 24 bases spanning the gap. The CDR3 runs 17 residues. Germline CDR1 is DFQATT and CDR2 is SNEGSKA (reference sequence). V usage is TRBV20-1 and J usage is TRBJ2-7; perhaps TRBD1 as D (6 bases). The sample consisted of blood, either unsorted or a sorted T cell fraction (not recorded which). The origin of this receptor is a male donor with ankylosing spondylitis. CDR3 sequence reads: CSAAIRGRTRPSYEQYF. Here the CDR3 DNA reads TGCAGTGCTGCAATCAGGGGCAGAACCCGACCTTCCTACGAGCAGTACTTC.